The 10 T cell receptor beta chains given below trace back to one sample, sequenced in a study. Sequenced by immunoSEQ multiplex PCR; TCRdb stores in-frame clones only, minus some. The data contain approximately 53,000 clones, over 85% of them singletons. The sample taken for sequencing was PBMCs. The receptors here all came from a man aged 35-49 years with rheumatoid arthritis.

This chain joins TRBV19 and TRBJ1-6, with no clear D. CDR3 length equals 13 residues. CDR1 LNHDA and CDR2 SQIVND come from the germline V gene (reference sequence). Trimming stripped 7 bases from V and 8 bases from J, with 12 bases between. The CDR3 region is CASTSQRDSPLHF. The DNA for the CDR3 is TGTGCCAGTACCTCCCAAAGGGATTCACCCCTCCACTTT.

The V call is TRBV7-3, the J call TRBJ2-4; TRBD1 might be the D (5 bases). This CDR3 has 14 amino acids. From germline, CDR1 is SGHTA and CDR2 FQGTGA. The ends were cut back, 2 bases at V and 1 base at J, with 6 bases in the middle. The chain's CDR3 is CASSLAGAKNIQYF. The CDR3 DNA reads TGTGCCAGCAGCTTAGCAGGGGCCAAAAACATTCAGTACTTC.

The gene calls are TRBV5-4 and TRBJ1-2; 7 bases match TRBD1. The CDR3 runs to 14 residues. With V trimmed by 2 bases and J by 6 bases, 7 bases remained unmatched. Germline V gene sequence: CDR1 SGHNT, CDR2 YYREEE (reference sequence). CDR3 amino acids: CASSFGRGKNGYTF. CDR3 in DNA: TGTGCCAGCAGCTTCGGCAGGGGGAAAAATGGCTACACCTTC.

The J gene is TRBJ1-2, the V gene TRBV5-6; D is uncertain. CDR3 length equals 13 residues. Deletions cut 0 bases from V and 2 bases from J, with 5 bases between. Germline loops: CDR1 SGHDT, CDR2 YYEEEE. The CDR3 region is CASSLVGNYGYTF. Written as DNA, the CDR3 is TGTGCCAGCAGCTTGGTAGGAAACTATGGCTACACCTTC.

This chain uses TRBV3-1 (or the pseudogene TRBV3-2) with TRBJ2-1, with a tentative D call TRBD2 (5 bases). The CDR3 length is 16 residues. Germline V gives CDR1 LGHDT, CDR2 YNNKEL (reference sequence). With 1 base removed from V and 4 bases from J, the gap between germline ends came to 14 bases. DNA for the CDR3: TGTGCCAGCAGCCAAGCCCCGGGAATCGGGTACAATGAGCAGTTCTTC. Translation: CASSQAPGIGYNEQFF.

This chain uses TRBV14 with TRBJ1-1; D is possibly TRBD1 (6 bases). Germline-derived CDR1 and CDR2 are SGHDN and FVKESK. There are 15 residues in the CDR3. Trimming stripped 2 bases from V and 1 base from J, with 11 bases between. CDR3 in DNA: TGTGCCAGCAGCCAATGGTGGGGGGCGAACACTGAAGCTTTCTTT. Its translation: CASSQWWGANTEAFF.

This clone was seen a handful of times. J is TRBJ2-5 and V is TRBV5-1, with TRBD1 matching over 8 bases. Germline V gene lookup returns CDR1 SGHRS and CDR2 YFSETQ. V gave up 4 bases and J gave up 4 bases; unmatched junction bases: 12. The length of the CDR3 is 16 residues. The CDR3 region has the DNA TGCGCCAGCAGCCCCGGGGACAGGAGCCTCCCAGAGACCCAGTACTTC. The encoded protein is CASSPGDRSLPETQYF.

The chain joins TRBV11-2 to TRBJ2-1, with D perhaps matching TRBD1 (5 bases). In germline, CDR1 is SGHAT, CDR2 FQNNGV. Trimming shortened V by 4 bases and J by 8 bases, and 21 bases separated the two germline ends. This CDR3 spans 16 amino acids. DNA for the CDR3: TGTGCCAGCAGCTCCCGAATGCAGGGAAATTACGATGAGCAGTTCTTC. Translation gives CASSSRMQGNYDEQFF.

CDR3 in amino acids: CASSFDRGGTNEKLFF. The CDR3 DNA reads as TGTGCCAGCAGTTTCGACAGGGGGGGAACTAATGAAAAACTGTTTTTT. The chain recombines TRBV28 with TRBJ1-4; 9 nucleotides match TRBD1. From germline, CDR1 is MDHEN and CDR2 SYDVKM. Germline trimming cut 3 bases from V and 1 base from J; bases unmatched to any gene: 3. The length of the CDR3 is 16 residues.

The chain has TRBV15 and TRBJ1-1; possibly TRBD1 for D (5 bases). CDR1 is LNHNV, CDR2 YYDKDF, per germline (reference sequence). This CDR3 is 16 amino acids long. V was clipped by 3 bases and J by 0 bases, with 14 bases between them. CDR3 residues: CATSSSSQGLNTEAFF. The CDR3 DNA follows: TGTGCCACCAGCAGTTCCTCCCAGGGACTGAACACTGAAGCTTTCTTT.